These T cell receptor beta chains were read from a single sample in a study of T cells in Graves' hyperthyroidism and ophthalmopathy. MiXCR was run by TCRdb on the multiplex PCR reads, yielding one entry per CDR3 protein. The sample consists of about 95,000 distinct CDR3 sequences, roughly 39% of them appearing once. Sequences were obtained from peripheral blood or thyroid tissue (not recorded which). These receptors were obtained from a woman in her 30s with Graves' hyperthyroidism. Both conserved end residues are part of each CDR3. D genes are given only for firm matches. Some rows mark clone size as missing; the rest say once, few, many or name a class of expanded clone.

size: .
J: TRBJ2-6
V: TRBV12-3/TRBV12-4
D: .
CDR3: CASSLAQTGNTEAF
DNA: TGTGCCAGCAGTTTAGCGCAAACAGGGAACACTGAAGCTTTC

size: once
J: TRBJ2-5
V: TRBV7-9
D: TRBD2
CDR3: CACAGVAGVVETQYF
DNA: TGTGCCTGCGCGGGAGTAGCGGGAGTGGTAGAGACCCAGTACTTC

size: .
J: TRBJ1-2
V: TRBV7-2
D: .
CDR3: CASSLGSGGYTF
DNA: TGTGCCAGCAGCTTAGGGAGTGGTGGCTACACCTTC

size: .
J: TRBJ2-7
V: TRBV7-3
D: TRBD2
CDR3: CASRRAGGQNEQYF
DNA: TGCGCCAGCAGACGAGCGGGAGGGCAGAACGAGCAGTACTTC

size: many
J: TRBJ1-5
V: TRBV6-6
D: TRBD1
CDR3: CASSYRGQGDQPQHF
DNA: TGTGCCAGCAGTTACCGAGGACAGGGAGATCAGCCCCAGCATTTT

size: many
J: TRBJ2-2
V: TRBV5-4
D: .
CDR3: CASSLFRQVAGELFF
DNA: TGTGCCAGCAGCTTATTCCGACAGGTAGCCGGGGAGCTGTTTTTT

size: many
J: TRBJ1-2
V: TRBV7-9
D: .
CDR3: CASSQSLIYGYTF
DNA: TGTGCCAGCAGCCAGTCCCTCATCTATGGCTACACCTTC

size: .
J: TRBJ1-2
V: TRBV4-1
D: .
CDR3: CASSQDPGVYGYAF
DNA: TGCGCCAGCAGCCAAGATCCAGGGGTATATGGCTACGCCTTC

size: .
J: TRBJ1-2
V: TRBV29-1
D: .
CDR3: CSVGLLANYGYTF
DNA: TGCAGCGTTGGTCTGTTAGCCAACTATGGCTACACCTTC

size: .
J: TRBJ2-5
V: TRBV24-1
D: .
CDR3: CAQLEETQYF
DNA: TGTGCCCAGCTAGAAGAGACCCAGTACTTC

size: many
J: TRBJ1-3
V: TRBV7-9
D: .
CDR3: CASSSGRAGNTIYF
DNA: TGTGCCAGCAGCTCCGGCAGGGCTGGAAACACCATATATTTT

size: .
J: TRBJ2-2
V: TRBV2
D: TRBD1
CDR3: CAVGTGGAGELFF
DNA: TGTGCCGTTGGGACAGGGGGCGCCGGGGAGCTGTTTTTT

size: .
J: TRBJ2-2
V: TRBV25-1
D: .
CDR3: CACSEGAGPTGELLF
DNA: TGTGCCTGCAGTGAGGGGGCGGGACCGACCGGGGAGCTGCTTTTT

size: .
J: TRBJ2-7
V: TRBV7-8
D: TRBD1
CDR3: CASSYRGRVSAEQYF
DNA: TGTGCCAGCAGCTACAGGGGGCGGGTTTCTGCCGAGCAGTACTTC

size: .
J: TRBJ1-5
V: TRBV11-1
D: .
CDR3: CASSHNGGAKPQHF
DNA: TGTGCCAGCAGCCACAATGGGGGCGCAAAGCCCCAGCATTTT

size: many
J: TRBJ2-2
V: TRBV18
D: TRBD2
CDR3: CASSPRGSGSRELFF
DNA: TGTGCCAGCTCACCCCGGGGTAGCGGGAGCCGGGAGCTGTTTTTT

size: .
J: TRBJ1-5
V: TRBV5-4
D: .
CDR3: CASSLSGQRNQPQHF
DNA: TGTGCCAGCAGCTTGAGCGGACAGCGCAATCAGCCCCAGCATTTT

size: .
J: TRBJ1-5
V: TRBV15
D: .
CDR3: CATSSAQGDQPQHF
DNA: TGTGCCACCAGCAGTGCACAGGGCGATCAGCCCCAGCATTTT

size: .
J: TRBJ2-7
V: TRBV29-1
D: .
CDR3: CSSGTKNYEQYF
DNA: TGCAGCTCCGGGACCAAGAACTACGAGCAGTACTTC

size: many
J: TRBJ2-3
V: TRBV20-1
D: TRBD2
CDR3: CSASAGGGTDTQYF
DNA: TGCAGTGCCTCAGCGGGAGGGGGCACAGATACGCAGTATTTT

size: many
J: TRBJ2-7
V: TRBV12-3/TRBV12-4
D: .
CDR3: CASSFSSPDYEQYF
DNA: TGTGCCAGCAGTTTCTCTAGTCCCGACTACGAGCAGTACTTC

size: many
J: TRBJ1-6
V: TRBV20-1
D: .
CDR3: CSAVASKTDNSPLHF
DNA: TGCAGTGCTGTGGCTTCAAAGACGGATAATTCACCCCTCCACTTT

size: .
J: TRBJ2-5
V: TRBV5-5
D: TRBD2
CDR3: CASSLYGGALRETQYF
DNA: TGTGCCAGCAGCTTGTACGGGGGGGCCCTCCGGGAGACCCAGTACTTC

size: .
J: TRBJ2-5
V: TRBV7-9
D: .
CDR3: CASSLGGRQEQTQCF
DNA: TGTGCCAGCAGCTTAGGAGGCAGGCAGGAGCAGACCCAGTGCTTC

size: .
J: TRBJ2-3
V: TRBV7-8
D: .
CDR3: CASSLDRGGPIDTQYF
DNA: TGTGCCAGCAGCTTAGACAGGGGAGGGCCTATAGATACGCAGTATTTT

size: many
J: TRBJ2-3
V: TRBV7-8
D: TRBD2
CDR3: CASSLSGTGSTDTQYF
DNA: TGTGCCAGCAGTCTTAGCGGGACCGGTAGCACAGATACGCAGTATTTT

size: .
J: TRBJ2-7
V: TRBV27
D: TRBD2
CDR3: CASRRLAGSYEQYF
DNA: TGTGCCAGCAGACGACTAGCGGGGTCCTACGAGCAGTACTTC

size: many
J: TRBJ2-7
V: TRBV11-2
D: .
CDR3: CASSLGFWHNYEQYF
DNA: TGTGCCAGCAGCTTAGGATTCTGGCACAACTACGAGCAGTACTTC

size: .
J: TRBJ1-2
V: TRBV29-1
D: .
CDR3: CSPPQPTNYGYTF
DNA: TGCAGCCCCCCCCAGCCAACTAACTATGGCTACACCTTC

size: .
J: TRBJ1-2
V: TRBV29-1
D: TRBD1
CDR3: CSVVGRGRGNYGYTF
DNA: TGCAGCGTTGTGGGCAGGGGGCGCGGGAACTATGGCTACACCTTC

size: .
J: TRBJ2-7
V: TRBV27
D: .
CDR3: CASSLGYEQCF
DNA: TGTGCCAGCAGTTTAGGCTACGAGCAGTGCTTC

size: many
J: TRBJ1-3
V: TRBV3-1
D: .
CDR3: CASSQRQSSGNTIYF
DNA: TGTGCCAGCAGCCAAAGACAGTCCTCTGGAAACACCATATATTTT

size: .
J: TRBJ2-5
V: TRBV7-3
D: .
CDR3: CASSLGKEETQYF
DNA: TGTGCCAGCAGCTTAGGGAAAGAAGAGACTCAGTACTTC

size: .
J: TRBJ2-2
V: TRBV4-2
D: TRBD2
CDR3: CASSPGTTLNTGEPFF
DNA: TGTGCCAGCAGCCCAGGGACTACTCTGAACACCGGGGAGCCGTTTTTT

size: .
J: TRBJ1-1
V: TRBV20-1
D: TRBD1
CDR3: CSASPGTGGNEAFF
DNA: TGCAGTGCTAGTCCCGGGACAGGGGGCAATGAAGCTTTCTTT

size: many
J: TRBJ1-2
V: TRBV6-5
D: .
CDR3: CASSSKGTHGYTF
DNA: TGTGCCAGCAGTTCTAAGGGAACCCACGGCTACACCTTC

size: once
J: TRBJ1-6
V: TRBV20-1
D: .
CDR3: CSARDPRNNSPLHF
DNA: TGCAGTGCTAGAGATCCCAGGAATAATTCACCCCTCCACTTT

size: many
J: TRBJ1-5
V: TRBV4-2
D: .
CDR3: CASSQDGYSNQPQHF
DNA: TGTGCCAGCAGCCAAGATGGGTACAGCAATCAGCCCCAGCATTTT

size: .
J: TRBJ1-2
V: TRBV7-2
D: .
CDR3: CASSSARNYGYTF
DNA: TGTGCCAGCAGCTCTGCGAGAAACTATGGCTACACCTTC

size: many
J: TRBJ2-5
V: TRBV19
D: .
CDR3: CASSPFGGGQETQYF
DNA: TGTGCCAGTAGTCCCTTTGGTGGGGGGCAAGAGACCCAGTACTTC

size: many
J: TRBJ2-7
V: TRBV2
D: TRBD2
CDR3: CASSENLAGIHEQYF
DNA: TGTGCCAGCAGTGAAAACTTAGCGGGAATCCACGAGCAGTACTTC

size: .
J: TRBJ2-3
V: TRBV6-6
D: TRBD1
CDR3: CATWTGDLGLADTQYF
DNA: TGTGCCACCTGGACAGGGGATCTTGGTTTGGCAGATACGCAGTATTTT

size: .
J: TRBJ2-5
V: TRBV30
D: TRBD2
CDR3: CALTAGVGETQYF
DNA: TGTGCCCTGACAGCGGGAGTGGGGGAGACCCAGTACTTC

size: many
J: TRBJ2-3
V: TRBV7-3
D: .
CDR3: CASKESSTDTQYF
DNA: TGTGCCAGCAAAGAGTCTAGCACAGATACGCAGTATTTT

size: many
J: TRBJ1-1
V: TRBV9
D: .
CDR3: CASSVAQRDTEAFF
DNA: TGTGCCAGCAGCGTAGCGCAGAGGGACACTGAAGCTTTCTTT

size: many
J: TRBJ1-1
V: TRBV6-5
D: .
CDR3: CASARTEGTEAFF
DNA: TGTGCCTCGGCTCGGACAGAGGGGACTGAAGCTTTCTTT

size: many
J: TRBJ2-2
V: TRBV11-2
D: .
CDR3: CASSLVRAGELFF
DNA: TGTGCCAGCAGCTTAGTCAGGGCCGGGGAGCTGTTTTTT

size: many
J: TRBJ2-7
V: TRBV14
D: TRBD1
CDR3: CASSYGQGYEQYF
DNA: TGTGCCAGCAGCTACGGACAGGGCTACGAGCAGTACTTC

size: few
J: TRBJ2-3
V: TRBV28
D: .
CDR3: CASSLGRETDTQYF
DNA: TGTGCCAGCAGTTTAGGTCGGGAAACAGATACGCAGTATTTT

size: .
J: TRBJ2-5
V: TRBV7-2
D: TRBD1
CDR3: CASSFDGTGSQETQYF
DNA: TGTGCCAGCAGCTTTGACGGGACAGGGAGCCAAGAGACCCAGTACTTC

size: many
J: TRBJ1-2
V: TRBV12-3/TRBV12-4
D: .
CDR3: CASRETGHFGYTF
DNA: TGTGCCAGCAGAGAAACGGGACACTTTGGCTACACCTTC